This T cell receptor beta chain was documented in a study of graft-versus-host responses after intestinal transplantation. Study as a whole: Tacrolimus and steroids were given for 2 to 3 years to all recipients after anti-thymocyte globulin induction.

The germline V and J ends were trimmed by 0 bases and 7 bases, with 13 bases remaining between them. The CDR3 loop spans 14 amino acids. The germline CDR1 and CDR2 sequences are SGDLS and YYNGEE. Clones were read by immunoSEQ multiplex PCR, and TCRdb kept only the in-frame ones, dropping some. This repertoire shows under 95,000 clones, about nine tenths found once; its top ten account for roughly 0.3%. Comment on this clone: Its matching antigen is unknown.

Study-level findings and limits: Patients with graft-donor T cell macrochimerism had high graft-versus-host to host-versus-graft clonal ratios in allografts. Investigators detected GvH clones in recipient marrow, with some emerging earlier in ileum or blood.

The input for sequencing was unstimulated CD4+ T cells sorted from spleen or lymph node cells, taken before transplant. V usage is TRBV9 and J usage is TRBJ1-2; D might be TRBD1 (6 bases). The clonotype was recovered from a human donor who was the organ donor for an intestinal transplant. This CDR3 is CASSVAGGALGYTF. The CDR3 nucleotides read TGTGCCAGCAGCGTAGCTGGGGGGGCGCTTGGCTACACCTTC.